A selection of T cell receptor beta chains follows, all from one sample in a study of shared clonotypes between healthy human individuals. Here immunoSEQ multiplex PCR was the method, and the copy in TCRdb shows in-frame clones only, minus some. This table has around 2.1 million clones, about 92% appearing once. The sample consisted of naive CD8+ T cells from PBMCs. These TCRs come from a man younger than 35 in good health. Some clones in this sample may be carry-over from other donors' samples. Both conserved end residues are part of each CDR3. D genes are given only for firm matches. Only part of the rows carry a size: once, few, many, or a class if the clone is expanded.

j_call	v_call	clone_size	cdr3_length	d_call	cdr3_aa	cdr3_nt
TRBJ2-5	TRBV28	-	18	TRBD2	CASSLLLAGAALLETQYF	TGTGCCAGCAGTTTATTACTAGCGGGAGCAGCCCTTTTGGAGACCCAGTACTTC
TRBJ2-3	TRBV5-4	once	15	TRBD1	CASSLGQGGTDTQYF	TGTGCCAGCAGCCTGGGACAGGGCGGCACAGATACGCAGTATTTT
TRBJ2-7	TRBV28	-	15	TRBD1	CASRGQGSPTYEQYF	TGTGCCAGCAGGGGACAGGGTAGTCCAACCTACGAGCAGTACTTC
TRBJ1-1	TRBV6-1	-	13	-	CASSETGRGAAFF	TGTGCCAGCAGTGAAACGGGAAGGGGCGCAGCTTTCTTT
TRBJ1-2	TRBV29-1	-	13	-	CSVEDRTPTSGGF	TGCAGCGTTGAAGATCGGACGCCCACGAGCGGTGGCTTC
TRBJ1-1	TRBV19	-	15	-	CASGRGGTRNTEAFF	TGTGCCAGTGGACGGGGGGGGACAAGGAACACTGAAGCTTTCTTT
TRBJ1-5	TRBV10-3	-	15	TRBD1	CAISDFRDRDQPQHF	TGTGCCATCAGTGACTTCCGGGACAGAGATCAGCCCCAGCATTTT
TRBJ2-7	TRBV7-9	-	14	TRBD1	CASSFGQGFHEQYF	TGTGCCAGCAGCTTTGGACAGGGGTTCCACGAGCAGTACTTC
TRBJ2-5	TRBV30	-	14	TRBD2	CAWSGLAAQETQYF	TGTGCCTGGAGTGGACTAGCCGCACAAGAGACCCAGTACTTC
TRBJ2-1	TRBV29-1	once	13	TRBD2	CSVALGRGDEQFF	TGCAGCGTTGCCTTGGGCCGGGGGGATGAGCAGTTCTTC
TRBJ2-7	TRBV27	-	13	-	CASTWRAGYEQYF	TGTGCCAGCACTTGGCGGGCGGGATACGAGCAGTACTTC
TRBJ2-2	TRBV7-3	-	14	-	CASSLQTSTGELFF	TGTGCCAGCAGCCTCCAGACAAGCACCGGGGAGCTGTTTTTT
TRBJ1-1	TRBV6-6	-	12	-	CASSYPRQEAFF	TGTGCCAGCAGTTACCCGCGACAGGAAGCTTTCTTT
TRBJ2-1	TRBV5-1	-	14	TRBD2	CASSLEGGVNEQFF	TGCGCCAGCAGCTTGGAGGGAGGGGTCAATGAGCAGTTCTTC
TRBJ2-7	TRBV27	-	16	-	CASSFRASASSYEQYF	TGTGCCAGCAGTTTTAGGGCTAGCGCTTCTTCCTACGAGCAGTACTTC
TRBJ2-2	TRBV7-6	once	16	TRBD2	CASSYRAGATPGELFF	TGTGCCAGCAGCTACCGAGCGGGAGCAACTCCCGGGGAGCTGTTTTTT
TRBJ2-3	TRBV7-9	-	17	-	CASSSGPGQRDTDTQYF	TGTGCCAGCAGCTCGGGGCCCGGACAGCGGGACACAGATACGCAGTATTTT
TRBJ1-1	TRBV19	few	15	-	CASSPIRRVNTEAFF	TGTGCCAGTAGCCCTATCAGAAGGGTGAACACTGAAGCTTTCTTT
TRBJ1-5	TRBV19	once	16	-	CASSIVGGDGNQPQHF	TGTGCCAGTAGTATAGTAGGAGGGGATGGCAATCAGCCCCAGCATTTT
TRBJ2-2	TRBV13	-	16	TRBD2	CASSSRSGINTGELFF	TGTGCCAGCAGCTCCCGGAGCGGGATAAACACCGGGGAGCTGTTTTTT
TRBJ2-7	TRBV11-3	-	15	TRBD2	CASSLFSGSDYEQYF	TGTGCCAGCAGCCTATTTAGCGGGAGCGATTACGAGCAGTACTTC
TRBJ2-7	TRBV11-1	-	11	-	CASSASYEQYF	TGTGCCAGCAGCGCGTCCTACGAGCAGTACTTC
TRBJ2-2	TRBV7-8	-	16	TRBD2	CASSLQAGELPGELFF	TGTGCCAGCAGCCTTCAAGCGGGAGAGTTACCCGGGGAGCTGTTTTTT
TRBJ2-1	TRBV27	-	16	TRBD2	CASSSGGGRGYNEQFF	TGTGCCAGCAGTTCAGGAGGCGGGAGAGGCTACAATGAGCAGTTCTTC
TRBJ1-4	TRBV28	-	14	-	CASSFEGNNEKLFF	TGTGCCAGCAGTTTTGAAGGGAATAATGAAAAACTGTTTTTT
TRBJ1-2	TRBV27	-	15	-	CASSPYSLPNYGYTF	TGTGCCAGCAGTCCCTACAGCCTTCCTAACTATGGCTACACCTTC
TRBJ1-2	TRBV6-1	once	16	-	CASSEAYEGENYGYTF	TGTGCCAGCAGTGAAGCGTATGAGGGGGAGAACTATGGCTACACCTTC
TRBJ2-1	TRBV6-1	-	12	-	CASSDRSNEQFF	TGTGCCAGCAGTGATCGGAGCAATGAGCAGTTCTTC
TRBJ2-5	TRBV19	-	16	-	CASRTRSMAGQETQYF	TGTGCCAGTAGGACTAGAAGTATGGCGGGCCAAGAGACCCAGTACTTC
TRBJ2-1	TRBV20-1	-	10	-	CSAAGAEQFF	TGCAGTGCGGCTGGGGCTGAGCAGTTCTTC